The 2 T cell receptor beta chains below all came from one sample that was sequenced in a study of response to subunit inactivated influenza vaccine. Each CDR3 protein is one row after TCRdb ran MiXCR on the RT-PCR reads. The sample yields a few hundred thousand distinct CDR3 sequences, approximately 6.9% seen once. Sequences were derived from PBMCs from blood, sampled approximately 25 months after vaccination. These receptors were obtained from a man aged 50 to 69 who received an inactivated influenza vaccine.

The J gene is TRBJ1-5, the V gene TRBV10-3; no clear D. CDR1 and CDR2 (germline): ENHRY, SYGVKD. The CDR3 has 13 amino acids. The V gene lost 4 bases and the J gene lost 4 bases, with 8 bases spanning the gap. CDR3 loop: CAISARVNQPQHF. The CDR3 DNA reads TGTGCCATCAGTGCAAGGGTTAATCAGCCCCAGCATTTT.

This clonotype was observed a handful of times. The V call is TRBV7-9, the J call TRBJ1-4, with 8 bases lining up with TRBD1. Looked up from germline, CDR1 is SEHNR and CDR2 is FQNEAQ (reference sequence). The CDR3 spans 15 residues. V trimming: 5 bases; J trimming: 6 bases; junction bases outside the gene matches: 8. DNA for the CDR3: TGTGCCAGCAGCCCACGGACAGGGACAGATGAAAAACTGTTTTTT. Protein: CASSPRTGTDEKLFF.